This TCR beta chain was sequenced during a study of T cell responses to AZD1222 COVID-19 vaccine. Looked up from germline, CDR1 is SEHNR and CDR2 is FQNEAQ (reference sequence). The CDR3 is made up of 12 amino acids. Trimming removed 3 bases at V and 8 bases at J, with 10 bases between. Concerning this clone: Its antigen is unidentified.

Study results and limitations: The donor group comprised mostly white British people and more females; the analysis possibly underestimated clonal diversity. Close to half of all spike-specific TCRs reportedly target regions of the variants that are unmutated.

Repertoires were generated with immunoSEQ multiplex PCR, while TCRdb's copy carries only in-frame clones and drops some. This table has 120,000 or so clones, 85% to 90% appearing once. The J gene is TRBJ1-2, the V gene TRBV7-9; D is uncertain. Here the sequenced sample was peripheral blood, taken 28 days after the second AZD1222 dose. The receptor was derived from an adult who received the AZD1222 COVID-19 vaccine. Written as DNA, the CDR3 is TGTGCCAGCAGCTTCCTCCTAAAGGGCTACACCTTC. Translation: CASSFLLKGYTF.